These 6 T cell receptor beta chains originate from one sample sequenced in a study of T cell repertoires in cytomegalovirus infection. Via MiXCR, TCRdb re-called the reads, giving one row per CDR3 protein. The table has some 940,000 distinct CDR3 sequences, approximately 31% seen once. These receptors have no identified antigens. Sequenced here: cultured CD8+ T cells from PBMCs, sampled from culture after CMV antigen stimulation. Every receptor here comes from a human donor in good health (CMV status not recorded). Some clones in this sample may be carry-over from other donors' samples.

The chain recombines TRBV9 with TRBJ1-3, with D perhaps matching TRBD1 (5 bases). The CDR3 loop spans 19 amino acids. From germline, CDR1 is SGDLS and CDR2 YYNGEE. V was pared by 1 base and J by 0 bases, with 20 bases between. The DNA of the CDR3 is TGTGCCAGCAGCGTAAAGTCGGGGGTAGACAGCCGCTCTGGAAACACCATATATTTT. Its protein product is CASSVKSGVDSRSGNTIYF.

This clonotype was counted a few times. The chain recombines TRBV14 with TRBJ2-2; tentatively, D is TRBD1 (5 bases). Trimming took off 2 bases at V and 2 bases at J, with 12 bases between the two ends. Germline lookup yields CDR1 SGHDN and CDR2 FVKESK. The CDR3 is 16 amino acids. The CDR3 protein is CASSQRARTNTGELFF. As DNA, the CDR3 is TGTGCCAGCAGCCAACGGGCCAGGACAAACACCGGGGAGCTGTTTTTT. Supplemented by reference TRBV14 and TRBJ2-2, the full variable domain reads EAGVTQFPSHSVIEKGQTVTLRCDPISGHDNLYWYRRVMGKEIKFLLHFVKESKQDESGMPNNRFLAERTGGTYSTLKVQPAELEDSGVYFCASSQRARTNTGELFFGEGSRLTVL.

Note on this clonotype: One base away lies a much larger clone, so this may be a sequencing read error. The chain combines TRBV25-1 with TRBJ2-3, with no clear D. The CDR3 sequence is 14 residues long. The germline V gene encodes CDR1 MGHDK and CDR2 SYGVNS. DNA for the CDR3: TGTGTCAGCAGTGCCTCATTGATATCAGATACGCAGTATTTT. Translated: CVSSASLISDTQYF. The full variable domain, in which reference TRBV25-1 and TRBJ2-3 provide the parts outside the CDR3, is EADIYQTPRYLVIGTGKKITLECSQTMGHDKMYWYQQDPGMELHLIHYSYGVNSTEKGDLSSESTVSRIRTEHFPLTLESARPSHTSQYLCVSSASLISDTQYFGPGTRLTVL.

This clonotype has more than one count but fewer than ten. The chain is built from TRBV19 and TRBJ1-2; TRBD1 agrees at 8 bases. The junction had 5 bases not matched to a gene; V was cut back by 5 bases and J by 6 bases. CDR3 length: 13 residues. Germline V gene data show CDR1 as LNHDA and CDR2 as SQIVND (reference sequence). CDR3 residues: CASSLQGEDGYTF. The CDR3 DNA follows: TGTGCCAGTAGTTTACAGGGGGAGGATGGCTACACCTTC.

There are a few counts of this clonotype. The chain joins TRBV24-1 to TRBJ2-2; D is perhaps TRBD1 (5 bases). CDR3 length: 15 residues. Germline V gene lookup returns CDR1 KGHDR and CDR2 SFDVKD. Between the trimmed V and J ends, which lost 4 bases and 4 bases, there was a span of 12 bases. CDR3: CATSEGESPTGELFF. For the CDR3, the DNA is TGTGCCACCAGTGAAGGGGAAAGCCCCACCGGGGAGCTGTTTTTT.

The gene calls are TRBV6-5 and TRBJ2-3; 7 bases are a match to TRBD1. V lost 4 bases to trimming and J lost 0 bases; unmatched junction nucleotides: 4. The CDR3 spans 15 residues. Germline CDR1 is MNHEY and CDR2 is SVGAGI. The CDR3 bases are TGTGCCAGCAGTTCAACAGGGGATAGCACAGATACGCAGTATTTT. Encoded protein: CASSSTGDSTDTQYF.